Each of the 3 T cell receptor beta chains below was sequenced from the same sample in a study of cytomegalovirus exposure and HLA in healthy donors. Sequencing was performed with immunoSEQ multiplex PCR; in TCRdb, only in-frame clones are kept and a portion is missing. The table lists 200,000 to 300,000 clones, roughly 89% of them singletons. Sequences were obtained from PBMCs. The source is a young man in good health and CMV-seronegative.

The genes are TRBV6-1 and TRBJ2-2; 9 bases fit TRBD1. V gave up 4 bases and J gave up 5 bases; unmatched junction bases: 8. The CDR3 runs 16 residues. CDR1 and CDR2 (germline): MNHNS, SASEGT. CDR3 coding DNA: TGTGCCAGCAGTGTAGTAGGGACAGGGAATACCGGGGAGCTGTTTTTT. Translation gives CASSVVGTGNTGELFF.

This clone was detected once. The chain links TRBV7-9 to TRBJ1-4; 8 bases are a match to TRBD1. The CDR3 consists of 11 residues. Germline CDR1 SEHNR, CDR2 FQNEAQ (reference sequence). The trim removed 6 bases at V and 12 bases at J, leaving 3 bases unmatched. The CDR3 sequence: CASSLTGELFF. The CDR3 region has the DNA TGTGCCAGCAGTTTGACAGGGGAACTGTTTTTT.

V usage is TRBV28 and J usage is TRBJ1-6; 9 nucleotides align to TRBD1. After removal of 8 bases from V and 5 bases from J, the junction contained 10 bases not matched to a gene. The CDR3 has 16 residues. Germline V gene data show CDR1 as MDHEN and CDR2 as SYDVKM. The DNA of the CDR3 is TGTGCCAGCGGGGATCTACGGACAGGGGATAATTCACCCCTCCACTTT. Protein sequence: CASGDLRTGDNSPLHF. Variable domain in full (rest from reference TRBV28 and TRBJ1-6): DVKVTQSSRYLVKRTGEKVFLECVQDMDHENMFWYRQDPGLGLRLIYFSYDVKMKEKGDIPEGYSVSREKKERFSLILESASTNQTSMYLCASGDLRTGDNSPLHFGNGTRLTVT.